The next 21 T cell receptor beta chains were all read from a single sample in a study of cytotoxic CD8 clonotypes in ibrutinib-treated CLL. TCRdb's copy holds only in-frame clones and misses some; the assay was immunoSEQ multiplex PCR. The table records about 130,000 clones, over 75% of them present only once. This material consisted of PBMCs, taken after 24 months of ibrutinib treatment. The receptors were gathered from a human donor with chronic lymphocytic leukemia.

Here the CDR3 reads CAGTSGGAKETQYF. The CDR3, as DNA: TGTGCCGGAACTAGCGGGGGGGCGAAAGAGACCCAGTACTTC. The V and J genes are TRBV5-4 and TRBJ2-5; TRBD2 matches 13 bases. The V gene end was trimmed by 10 bases and the J gene end by 3 bases; junction bases not matched to a gene: 6. The CDR3 totals 14 residues. From germline, CDR1 is SGHNT and CDR2 YYREEE (reference sequence).

V gene TRBV6-6 combines with J gene TRBJ2-7, with unresolved D. This CDR3 is 14 amino acids long. The germline gives CDR1 MNHNY, CDR2 SVGAGI (reference sequence). V gave up 0 bases and J gave up 0 bases, with 6 bases separating them. The CDR3 sequence is CASSYSSPSYEQYF. In DNA, the CDR3 is TGTGCCAGCAGTTACTCGAGCCCCTCCTACGAGCAGTACTTC.

This clone appeared many times. The chain recombines TRBV7-9 with TRBJ1-5; D may be TRBD1 (6 bases). CDR3 size: 17 residues. V dropped 1 base and J dropped 6 bases, with 19 bases sitting between them. CDR1 SEHNR and CDR2 FQNEAQ come from the germline V gene (reference sequence). CDR3 in DNA: TGTGCCAGCAGCTTAGGTGAATTGCGGGGGGCTGGTCAGCCCCAGCATTTT. Amino acid sequence: CASSLGELRGAGQPQHF. Full variable domain (rest looked up from reference TRBV7-9 and TRBJ1-5): DTGVSQNPRHKITKRGQNVTFRCDPISEHNRLYWYRQTLGQGPEFLTYFQNEAQLEKSRLLSDRFSAERPKGSFSTLEIQRTEQGDSAMYLCASSLGELRGAGQPQHFGDGTRLSIL.

This chain uses TRBV18 with TRBJ2-7, with 7 bases that match TRBD1. Germline values: CDR1 KGHSH, CDR2 LQKENI. The CDR3 is 16 amino acids. With 4 bases clipped from V and 3 bases from J, the junction kept 12 bases outside the gene matches. This chain's CDR3 is CASSRWDSVHFYEQYF. As DNA, the CDR3 is TGTGCCAGCTCACGTTGGGACAGTGTCCACTTCTACGAGCAGTACTTC.

The chain is built from TRBV19 and TRBJ2-5, with 11 nucleotides matching TRBD2. The CDR3 covers 17 residues. V was clipped by 7 bases and J by 5 bases; unmatched bases: 15. Per the germline V gene, CDR1 is LNHDA and CDR2 is SQIVND (reference sequence). DNA of the CDR3: TGTGCCAGTATCCCTAACGGGCTAGCGGGAGGTTCCGAGACCCAGTACTTC. Translating gives CASIPNGLAGGSETQYF.

This clone was picked up one time. The chain employs TRBV7-6 and TRBJ2-2; the D call may be TRBD1 or TRBD2 (5 bases each). Trimming pared 1 base from V and 6 bases from J, leaving 9 bases between. The CDR3 has 14 residues. CDR1 and CDR2 from the germline V gene are SGHVS and FNYEAQ. The CDR3 is CASSLEGSAGELFF. The CDR3 DNA follows: TGTGCCAGCAGCTTAGAGGGGAGCGCCGGGGAGCTGTTTTTT.

The chain employs TRBV5-5 and TRBJ1-2; the D is unclear. CDR3 length: 16 residues. The germline V gene encodes CDR1 SGHKS and CDR2 YYEKEE (reference sequence). The V and J ends lost 2 bases and 2 bases respectively, with 16 bases between them. The DNA of the CDR3 is TGTGCCAGCAGCTTTAAAGTGCCCGCGATCAACTATGGCTACACCTTC. Its translation: CASSFKVPAINYGYTF.

The chain combines TRBV4-2 with TRBJ1-2; D gene uncertain. The ends were cut back, 0 bases at V and 8 bases at J, with 10 bases in the middle. Germline V CDR1 and CDR2: LGHNA, YNFKEQ. CDR3 length: 13 amino acids. The CDR3 coding sequence is TGTGCCAGCAGCCAAGAAGCGGGTCCCGGCTACACCTTC. Encoded protein: CASSQEAGPGYTF.

The rearrangement joins TRBV29-1 to TRBJ2-4; D uncertain. CDR3 size: 13 residues. Germline CDR1 SQVTM, CDR2 ANQGSEA. Trimming removed 3 bases from V and 0 bases from J, with 6 bases in between. DNA for the CDR3: TGCAGCGTTGATTGGGGAGCCAAAAACATTCAGTACTTC. Translation: CSVDWGAKNIQYF.

This chain uses TRBV27 with TRBJ1-3; D is undetermined. Germline CDR1 and CDR2: MNHEY and SMNVEV (reference sequence). The V and J ends lost 5 bases and 4 bases respectively, with 15 bases between them. The CDR3 sequence is 15 residues long. For the CDR3, the DNA is TGTGCCAGCAGTCACCTCGACAAGATCGGAAACACCATATATTTT. The encoded protein is CASSHLDKIGNTIYF.

The gene calls are TRBV29-1 and TRBJ1-5; no reliable D call. CDR3 length equals 13 residues. Germline-derived CDR1 and CDR2 are SQVTM and ANQGSEA. The germline V and J ends were trimmed by 4 bases and 1 base, with 8 bases remaining between them. The CDR3 DNA reads TGCAGCGTTGGGTCGGGGAGCAATCAGCCCCAGCATTTT. It codes for CSVGSGSNQPQHF.

This rearrangement joins TRBV21-1 to TRBJ2-7; the table's D call, TRBD1, has no DNA check behind it. TRBV21-1 is described as a pseudogene. The length of the CDR3 is 15 residues. CDR3 sequence (DNA): TGTGCCAGCAGCACCCGGGACAGGGGGGGCTACGAGCAGTACTTC. It yields the protein CASSTRDRGGYEQYF.

The V gene is TRBV6-4, the J gene TRBJ1-2, with 11 bases aligning to TRBD1. This CDR3 region has 14 residues. The germline gives CDR1 MRHNA, CDR2 SNTAGT. The V segment lost 3 bases and the J segment 4 bases; nucleotides outside the gene matches: 1. The CDR3 DNA is TGTGCCAGCAGTGAAGGGACAGGGGGCTATGGCTACACCTTC. This sequence encodes CASSEGTGGYGYTF.

The rearrangement uses TRBV6-6 and TRBJ1-1, with D hard to call. Germline V gene lookup returns CDR1 MNHNY and CDR2 SVGAGI (reference sequence). Trimming cost V 4 bases and J 1 base, with 7 bases left between them. The CDR3 has 13 amino acids. The CDR3 loop reads CASSSNKNTEAFF. CDR3 nucleotides: TGTGCCAGCAGTTCCAATAAGAACACTGAAGCTTTCTTT.

The J gene is TRBJ2-7, the V gene TRBV18; tentatively, D is TRBD1 (5 bases). Trimming stripped 3 bases from V and 3 bases from J, with 27 bases between. The CDR3 runs 19 residues. CDR1 is KGHSH, CDR2 LQKENI, per germline. CDR3 residues: CASSPLKHSTRVLFYEQYF. The CDR3, as DNA: TGTGCCAGCTCACCCCTGAAGCACTCTACCAGGGTTCTCTTCTACGAGCAGTACTTC.

The chain has TRBV28 and TRBJ2-3; D uncertain. The CDR3 contains 11 residues. With 3 bases removed from V and 6 bases from J, the gap between germline ends came to 4 bases. Germline CDR1 reads MDHEN; CDR2 reads SYDVKM. As DNA, the CDR3 is TGTGCCAGCAGTTTGGTTGATACGCAGTATTTT. Translation: CASSLVDTQYF.

CDR3 sequence (DNA): TGCAGCGCCGACGTTTCGGGCCCAGATACGCAGTATTTT. Residues: CSADVSGPDTQYF. The rearrangement uses TRBV29-1 and TRBJ2-3; no clear D. V dropped 7 bases and J dropped 4 bases, with 15 bases sitting between them. Germline CDR1 reads SQVTM; CDR2 reads ANQGSEA. The CDR3 sequence is 13 residues long.

The chain combines TRBV30 with TRBJ2-7; TRBD2 might be the D (5 bases). The CDR3 runs 11 residues. Germline CDR1 reads GTSNPN; CDR2 reads SVGIG (reference sequence). Trimming stripped 7 bases from V and 2 bases from J, with 9 bases between. Written as DNA, the CDR3 is TGTGCCTCGGGATTGGCCTACGAGCAGTACTTC. Translation: CASGLAYEQYF.

This rearrangement joins TRBV19 to TRBJ2-7, with 9 bases fitting TRBD2. Germline V lookup: CDR1 LNHDA, CDR2 SQIVND (reference sequence). The CDR3 is made up of 15 amino acids. V lost 4 bases, J lost 3 bases, and 7 bases stayed unmatched. The CDR3 DNA follows: TGTGCCAGTAGTACCCCGCTTAGCGGGAGCTACGAGCAGTACTTC. Translation gives CASSTPLSGSYEQYF.

The rearrangement links TRBV7-2 to TRBJ2-2; D remains ambiguous. V was trimmed by 5 bases and J by 8 bases, leaving 12 bases between them. The CDR3 totals 13 residues. The germline V gene encodes CDR1 SGHTA and CDR2 FQGNSA. CDR3 nucleotide sequence: TGTGCCAGCAGCCCTGGGTATTCTGGGGAGCTGTTTTTT. Encoded protein: CASSPGYSGELFF.

The rearrangement links TRBV18 to TRBJ2-1, with 9 bases lining up with TRBD1. J gave up 7 bases and V 3 bases, and 16 bases lay outside the gene matches. The length of the CDR3 is 18 residues. Germline V gene data show CDR1 as KGHSH and CDR2 as LQKENI. CDR3 protein: CASSPPSRAGTGNNEQFF. The CDR3 nucleotides are TGTGCCAGCTCACCCCCCTCGCGTGCGGGGACAGGGAATAATGAGCAGTTCTTC.